This TCR beta chain comes out of a study of shared clonotypes between healthy human individuals. Data came from immunoSEQ multiplex PCR; TCRdb stores just in-frame clones and leaves some out. The sample contains about 2.2 million clones, around 95% of which appear only once. Terminally differentiated effector memory CD45RA+ cells were excluded from the naive CD8 cells, which were CD45RO-negative and positively selected for CCR7. Findings of the study overall: Memory subsets had estimated richness that was generally smaller than that of naive subsets.

V gave up 3 bases and J gave up 5 bases, with 13 bases separating them. Per the germline V gene, CDR1 is SEHNR and CDR2 is FQNEAQ (reference sequence). The CDR3 is 14 residues long. As for this clone: Its antigen remains unidentified.

Material for sequencing was naive CD8+ T cells from PBMCs. This clonotype originated in a man aged 18 to 35 in good health. Some clones in this sample may be carry-over from other donors' samples. This chain links TRBV7-9 with TRBJ2-5; possibly TRBD1 or TRBD2 for D (5 bases each). Here the CDR3 DNA reads TGTGCCAGCAGCTTCCGCCGGGACGGGGAGACCCAGTACTTC. It specifies CASSFRRDGETQYF.